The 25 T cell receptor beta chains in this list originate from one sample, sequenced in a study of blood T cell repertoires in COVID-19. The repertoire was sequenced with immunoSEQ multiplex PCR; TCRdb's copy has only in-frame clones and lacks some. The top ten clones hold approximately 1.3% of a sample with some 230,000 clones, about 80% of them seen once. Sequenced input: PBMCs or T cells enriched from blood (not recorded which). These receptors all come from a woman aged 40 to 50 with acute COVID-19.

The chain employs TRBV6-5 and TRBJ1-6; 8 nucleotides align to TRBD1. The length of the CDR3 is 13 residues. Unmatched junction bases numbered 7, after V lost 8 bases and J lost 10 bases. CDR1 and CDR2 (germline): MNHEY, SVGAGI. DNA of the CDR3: TGTGCCAGCGGAGACAGGGGCGGGTCACCCCTCCACTTT. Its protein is CASGDRGGSPLHF.

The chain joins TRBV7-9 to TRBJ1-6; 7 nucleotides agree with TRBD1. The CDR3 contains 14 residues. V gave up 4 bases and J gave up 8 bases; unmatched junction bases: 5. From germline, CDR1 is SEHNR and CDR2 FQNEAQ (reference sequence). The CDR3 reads CASSSGTAHSPLHF. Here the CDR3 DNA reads TGTGCCAGCAGCTCCGGGACAGCTCATTCACCCCTCCACTTT.

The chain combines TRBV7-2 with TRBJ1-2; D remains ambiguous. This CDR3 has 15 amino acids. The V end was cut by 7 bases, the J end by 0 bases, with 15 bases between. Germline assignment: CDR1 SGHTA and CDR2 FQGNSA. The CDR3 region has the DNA TGTGCCAGCACCTCCCCGGGTCGAACTAACTATGGCTACACCTTC. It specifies CASTSPGRTNYGYTF.

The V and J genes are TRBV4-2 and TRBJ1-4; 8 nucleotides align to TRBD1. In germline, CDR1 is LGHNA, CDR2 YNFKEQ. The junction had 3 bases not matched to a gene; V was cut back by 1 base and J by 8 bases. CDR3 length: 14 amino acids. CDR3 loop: CASSQGGTGEKLFF. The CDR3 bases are TGTGCCAGCAGCCAAGGCGGGACAGGAGAAAAACTGTTTTTT.

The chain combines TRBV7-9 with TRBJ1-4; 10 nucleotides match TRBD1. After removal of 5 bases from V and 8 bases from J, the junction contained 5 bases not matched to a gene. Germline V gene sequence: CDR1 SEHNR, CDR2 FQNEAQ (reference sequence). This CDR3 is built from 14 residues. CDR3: CASSPGTGEEKLFF. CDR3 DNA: TGTGCCAGCAGCCCCGGGACAGGGGAGGAAAAACTGTTTTTT.

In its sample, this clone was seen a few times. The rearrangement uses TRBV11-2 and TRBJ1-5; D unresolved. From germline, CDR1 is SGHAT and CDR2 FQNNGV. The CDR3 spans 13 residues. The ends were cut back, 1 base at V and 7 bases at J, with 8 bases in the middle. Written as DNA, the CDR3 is TGTGCCAGCAGCTTAGGGTTTAGACAGCCCCAGCATTTT. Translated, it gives CASSLGFRQPQHF.

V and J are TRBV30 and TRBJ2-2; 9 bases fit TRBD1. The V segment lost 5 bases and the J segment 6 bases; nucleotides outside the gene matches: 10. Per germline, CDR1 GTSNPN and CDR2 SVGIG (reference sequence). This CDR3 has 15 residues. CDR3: CAWEVGTGKPGELFF. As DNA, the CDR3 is TGTGCCTGGGAAGTAGGGACAGGGAAACCCGGGGAGCTGTTTTTT.

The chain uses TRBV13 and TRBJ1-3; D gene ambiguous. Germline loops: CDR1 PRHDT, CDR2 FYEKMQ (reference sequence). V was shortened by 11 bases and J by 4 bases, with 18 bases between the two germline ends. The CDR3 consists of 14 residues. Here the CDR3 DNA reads TGTGCCCCCCTGCTCCCGTGCGTGGGAAACACCATATATTTT. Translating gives CAPLLPCVGNTIYF. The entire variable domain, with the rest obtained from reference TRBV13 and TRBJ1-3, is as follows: AAGVIQSPRHLIKEKRETATLKCYPIPRHDTVYWYQQGPGQDPQFLISFYEKMQSDKGSIPDRFSAQQFSDYHSELNMSSLELGDSALYFCAPLLPCVGNTIYFGEGSWLTVV.

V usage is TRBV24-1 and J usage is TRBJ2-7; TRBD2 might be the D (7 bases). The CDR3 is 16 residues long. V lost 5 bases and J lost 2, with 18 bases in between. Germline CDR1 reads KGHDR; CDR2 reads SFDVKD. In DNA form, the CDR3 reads TGTGCCACCAGTGGGGGGGGGCGTGAAAGGGCCTACGAGCAGTACTTC. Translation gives CATSGGGRERAYEQYF.

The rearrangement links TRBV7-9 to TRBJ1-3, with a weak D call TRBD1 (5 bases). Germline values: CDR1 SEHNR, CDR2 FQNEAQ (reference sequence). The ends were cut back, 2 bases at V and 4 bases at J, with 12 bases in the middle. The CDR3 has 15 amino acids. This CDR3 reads CASSLWGDDGNTIYF. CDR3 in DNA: TGTGCCAGCAGCTTATGGGGCGACGACGGAAACACCATATATTTT.

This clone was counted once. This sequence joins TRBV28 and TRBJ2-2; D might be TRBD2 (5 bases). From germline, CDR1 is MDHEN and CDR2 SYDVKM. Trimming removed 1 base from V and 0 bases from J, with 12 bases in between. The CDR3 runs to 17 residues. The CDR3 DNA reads TGTGCCAGCAGTTTATCCGAGCCGGGGACGAACACCGGGGAGCTGTTTTTT. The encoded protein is CASSLSEPGTNTGELFF.

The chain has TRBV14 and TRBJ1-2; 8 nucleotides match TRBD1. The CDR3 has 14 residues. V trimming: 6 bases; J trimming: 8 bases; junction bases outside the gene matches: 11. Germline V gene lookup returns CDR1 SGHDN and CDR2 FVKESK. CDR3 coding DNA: TGTGCCAGCAGACTCACAGGGGGTGTGAACGGCTACACCTTC. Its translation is CASRLTGGVNGYTF.

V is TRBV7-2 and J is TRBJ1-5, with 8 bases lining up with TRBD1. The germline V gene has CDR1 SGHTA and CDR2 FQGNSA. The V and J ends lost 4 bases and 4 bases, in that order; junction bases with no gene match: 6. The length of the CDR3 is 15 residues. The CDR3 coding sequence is TGTGCCAGCAGCTCGATTGGACAGGGAAATCAGCCCCAGCATTTT. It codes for CASSSIGQGNQPQHF.

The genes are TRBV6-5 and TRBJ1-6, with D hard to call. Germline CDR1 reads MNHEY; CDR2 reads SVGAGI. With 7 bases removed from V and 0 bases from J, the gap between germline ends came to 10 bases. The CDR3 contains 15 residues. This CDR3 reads CASIISPSYNSPLHF. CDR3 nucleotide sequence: TGTGCCAGCATTATATCCCCCTCCTATAATTCACCCCTCCACTTT.

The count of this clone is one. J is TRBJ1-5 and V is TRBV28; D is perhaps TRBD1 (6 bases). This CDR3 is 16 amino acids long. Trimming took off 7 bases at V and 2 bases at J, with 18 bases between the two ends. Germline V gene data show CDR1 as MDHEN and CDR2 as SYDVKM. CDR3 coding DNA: TGTGCCAGCATAGGTGAAGGGGGAGCGGGCAATCAGCCCCAGCATTTT. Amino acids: CASIGEGGAGNQPQHF.

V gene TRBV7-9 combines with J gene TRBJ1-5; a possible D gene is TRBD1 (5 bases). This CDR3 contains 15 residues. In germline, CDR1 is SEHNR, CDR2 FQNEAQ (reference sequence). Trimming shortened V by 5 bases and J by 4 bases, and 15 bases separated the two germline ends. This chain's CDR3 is CASSPPGGGNQPQHF. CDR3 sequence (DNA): TGTGCCAGCAGCCCGCCGGGGGGTGGGAATCAGCCCCAGCATTTT.

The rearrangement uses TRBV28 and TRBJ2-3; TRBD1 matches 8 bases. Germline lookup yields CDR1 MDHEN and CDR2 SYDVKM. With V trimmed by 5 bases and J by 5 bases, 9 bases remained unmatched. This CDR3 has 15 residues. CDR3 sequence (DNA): TGTGCCAGCAGTCCCGGACAGGGTGGGATAGATACGCAGTATTTT. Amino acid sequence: CASSPGQGGIDTQYF.

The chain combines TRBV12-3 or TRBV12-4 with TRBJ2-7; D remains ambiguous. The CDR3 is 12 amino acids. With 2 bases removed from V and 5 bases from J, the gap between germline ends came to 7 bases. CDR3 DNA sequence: TGTGCCAGCAGTTTAAACAGCCACGAGCAGTACTTC. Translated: CASSLNSHEQYF.

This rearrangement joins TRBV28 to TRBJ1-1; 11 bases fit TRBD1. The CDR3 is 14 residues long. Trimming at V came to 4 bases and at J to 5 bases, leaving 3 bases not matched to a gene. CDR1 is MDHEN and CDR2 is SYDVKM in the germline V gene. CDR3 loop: CASSSGQGETEAFF. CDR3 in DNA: TGTGCCAGCAGTTCGGGACAGGGGGAAACTGAAGCTTTCTTT.

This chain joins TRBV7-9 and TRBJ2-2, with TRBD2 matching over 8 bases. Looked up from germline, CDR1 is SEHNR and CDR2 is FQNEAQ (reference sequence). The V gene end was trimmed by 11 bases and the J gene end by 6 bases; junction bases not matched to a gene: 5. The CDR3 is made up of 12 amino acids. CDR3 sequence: CAPGGSAGELFF. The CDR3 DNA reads TGTGCCCCGGGAGGGAGCGCCGGGGAGCTGTTTTTT.

The CDR3 DNA follows: TGTGCCAGCAGCGTCACAGGGGTGGTCGGGGAGCTGTTTTTT. As protein: CASSVTGVVGELFF. The genes are TRBV9 and TRBJ2-2; the match to TRBD1 covers 7 bases. Losses at the gene ends were 2 bases for V and 7 bases for J; bases not matched to a gene: 5. Germline loops: CDR1 SGDLS, CDR2 YYNGEE. This CDR3 has 14 amino acids.

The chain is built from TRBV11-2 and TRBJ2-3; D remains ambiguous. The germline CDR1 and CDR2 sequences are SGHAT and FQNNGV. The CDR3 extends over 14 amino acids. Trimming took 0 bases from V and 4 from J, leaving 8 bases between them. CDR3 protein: CASSLDPVSDTQYF. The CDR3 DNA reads TGTGCCAGCAGCTTAGATCCAGTTTCAGATACGCAGTATTTT.

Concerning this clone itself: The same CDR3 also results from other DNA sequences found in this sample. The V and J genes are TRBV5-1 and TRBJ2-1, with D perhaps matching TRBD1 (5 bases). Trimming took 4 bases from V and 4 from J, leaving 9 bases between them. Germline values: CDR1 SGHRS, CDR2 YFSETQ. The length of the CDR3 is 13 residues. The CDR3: CASSTRVYNEQFF. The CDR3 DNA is TGCGCCAGCAGCACCAGGGTTTACAATGAGCAGTTCTTC.

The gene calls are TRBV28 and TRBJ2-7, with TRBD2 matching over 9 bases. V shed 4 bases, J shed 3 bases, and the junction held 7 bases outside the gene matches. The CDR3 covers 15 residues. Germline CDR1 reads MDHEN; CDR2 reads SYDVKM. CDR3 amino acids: CASSSVSGSHYEQYF. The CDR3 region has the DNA TGTGCCAGCAGTTCAGTTAGCGGGAGTCACTACGAGCAGTACTTC.

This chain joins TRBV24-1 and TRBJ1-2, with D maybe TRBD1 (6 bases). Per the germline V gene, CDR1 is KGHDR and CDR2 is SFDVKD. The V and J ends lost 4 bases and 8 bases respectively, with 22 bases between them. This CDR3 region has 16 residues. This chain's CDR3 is CATSEPGSQGIDGYTF. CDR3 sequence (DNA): TGTGCCACCAGTGAGCCGGGATCACAGGGAATTGACGGCTACACCTTC.